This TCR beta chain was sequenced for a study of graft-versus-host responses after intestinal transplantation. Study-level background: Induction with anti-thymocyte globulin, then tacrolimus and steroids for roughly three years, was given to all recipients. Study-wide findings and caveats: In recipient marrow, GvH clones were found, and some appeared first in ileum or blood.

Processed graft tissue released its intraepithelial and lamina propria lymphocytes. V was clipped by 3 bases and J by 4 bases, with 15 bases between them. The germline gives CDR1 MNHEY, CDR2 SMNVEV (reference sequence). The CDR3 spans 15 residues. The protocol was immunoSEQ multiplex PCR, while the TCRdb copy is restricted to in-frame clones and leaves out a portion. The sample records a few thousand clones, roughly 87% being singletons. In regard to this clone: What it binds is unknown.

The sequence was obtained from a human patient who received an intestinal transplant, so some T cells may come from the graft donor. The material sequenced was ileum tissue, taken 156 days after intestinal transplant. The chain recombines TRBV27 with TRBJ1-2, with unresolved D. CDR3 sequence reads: CASSFRPYGGYGYTF. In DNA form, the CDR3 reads TGTGCCAGCAGTTTTCGACCTTACGGCGGCTATGGCTACACCTTC.